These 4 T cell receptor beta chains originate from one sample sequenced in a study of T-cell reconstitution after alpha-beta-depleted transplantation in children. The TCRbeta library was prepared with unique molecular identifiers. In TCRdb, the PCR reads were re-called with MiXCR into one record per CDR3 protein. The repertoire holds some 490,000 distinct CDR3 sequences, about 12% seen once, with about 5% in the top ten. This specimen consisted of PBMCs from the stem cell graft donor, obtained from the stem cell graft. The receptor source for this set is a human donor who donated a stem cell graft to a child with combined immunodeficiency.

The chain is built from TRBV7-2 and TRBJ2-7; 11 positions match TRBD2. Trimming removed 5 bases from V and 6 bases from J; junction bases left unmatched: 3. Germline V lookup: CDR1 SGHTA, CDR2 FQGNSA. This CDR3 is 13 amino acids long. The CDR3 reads CASSALAGGEQYF. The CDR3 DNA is TGTGCCAGCAGCGCCCTAGCGGGAGGCGAGCAGTACTTC.

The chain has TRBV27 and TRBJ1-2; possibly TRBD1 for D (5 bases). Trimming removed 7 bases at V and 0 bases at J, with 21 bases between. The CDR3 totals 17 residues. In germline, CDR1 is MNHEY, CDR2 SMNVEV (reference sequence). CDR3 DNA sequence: TGTGCCAGCACCACCTCGGTGGGAGGGGTCCCTAACTATGGCTACACCTTC. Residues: CASTTSVGGVPNYGYTF.

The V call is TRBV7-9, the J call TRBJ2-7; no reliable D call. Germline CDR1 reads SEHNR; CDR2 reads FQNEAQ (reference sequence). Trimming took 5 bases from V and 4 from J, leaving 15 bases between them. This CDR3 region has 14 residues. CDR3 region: CASSAASTPYEQYF. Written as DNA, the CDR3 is TGTGCCAGCAGCGCCGCTAGTACTCCATACGAGCAGTACTTC. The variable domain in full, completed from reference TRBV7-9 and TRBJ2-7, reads DTGVSQNPRHKITKRGQNVTFRCDPISEHNRLYWYRQTLGQGPEFLTYFQNEAQLEKSRLLSDRFSAERPKGSFSTLEIQRTEQGDSAMYLCASSAASTPYEQYFGPGTRLTVT.

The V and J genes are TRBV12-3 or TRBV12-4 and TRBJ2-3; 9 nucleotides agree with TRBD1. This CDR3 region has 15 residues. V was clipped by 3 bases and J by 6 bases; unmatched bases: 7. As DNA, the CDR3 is TGTGCCAGCAGTTTTGCGGGACAGGGAACCGATACGCAGTATTTT. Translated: CASSFAGQGTDTQYF.